This TCR beta chain stems from a study of cytomegalovirus exposure and HLA in healthy donors. Study information: Early release data held around 80 million unique TCRs from HLA-typed donors.

From germline, CDR1 is MGHRA and CDR2 YSYEKL. The CDR3 runs 15 residues. The trim removed 0 bases at V and 7 bases at J, leaving 5 bases unmatched. This clone was picked up a small number of times. What it recognizes is unknown. Primers included in the PCR were 60 Vbeta and 13 Jbeta primers. TCRdb's table, derived via immunoSEQ multiplex PCR, lists solely in-frame clones and lacks some. The sample has around 210,000 clones, 75% to 85% seen once. Study conclusions and caveats: TRBV6-2, TRBV6-3 and some other V segments were unresolvable in 87-base-pair reads.

Sample: PBMCs. The V gene is TRBV4-1, the J gene TRBJ2-1; 8 nucleotides align to TRBD2. This clonotype originated in a woman in her thirties or forties in good health and CMV-seronegative. The CDR3 DNA follows: TGCGCCAGCAGCCAAGAGGGACTAGGATGGAATGAGCAGTTCTTC. It translates to CASSQEGLGWNEQFF.